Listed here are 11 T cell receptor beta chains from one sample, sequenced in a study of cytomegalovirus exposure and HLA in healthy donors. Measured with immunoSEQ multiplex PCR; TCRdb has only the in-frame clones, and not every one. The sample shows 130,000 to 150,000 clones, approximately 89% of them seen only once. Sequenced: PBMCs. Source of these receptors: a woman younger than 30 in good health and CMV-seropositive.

The CDR3: CASSQEAAGGPNLAKNIQYF. CDR3 nucleotides: TGTGCCAGCAGCCAGGAGGCGGCAGGGGGGCCCAATCTAGCCAAAAACATTCAGTACTTC. The genes are TRBV4-2 and TRBJ2-4, with a weak D call TRBD1 (7 bases). CDR3 length: 20 amino acids. Germline V gene data show CDR1 as LGHNA and CDR2 as YNFKEQ. V was clipped by 3 bases and J by 0 bases, with 24 bases between them.

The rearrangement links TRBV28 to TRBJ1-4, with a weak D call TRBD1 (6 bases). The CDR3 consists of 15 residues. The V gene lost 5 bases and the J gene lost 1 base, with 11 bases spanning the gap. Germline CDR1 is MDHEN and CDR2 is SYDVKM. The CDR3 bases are TGTGCCAGCAGTGATGAGACAGGAACTAATGAAAAACTGTTTTTT. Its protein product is CASSDETGTNEKLFF.

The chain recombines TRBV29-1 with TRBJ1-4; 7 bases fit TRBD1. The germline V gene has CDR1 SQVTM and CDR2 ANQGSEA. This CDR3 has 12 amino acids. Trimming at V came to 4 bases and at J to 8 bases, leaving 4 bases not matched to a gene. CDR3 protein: CSVGGGGEKLFF. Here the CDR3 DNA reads TGCAGCGTTGGAGGGGGCGGCGAAAAACTGTTTTTT.

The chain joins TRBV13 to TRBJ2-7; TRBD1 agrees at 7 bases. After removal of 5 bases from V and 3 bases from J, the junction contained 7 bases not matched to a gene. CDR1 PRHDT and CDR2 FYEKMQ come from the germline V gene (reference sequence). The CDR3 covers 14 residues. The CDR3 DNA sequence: TGTGCCAGCAGCAGAAGACAGGGAAGCTACGAGCAGTACTTC. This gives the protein CASSRRQGSYEQYF.

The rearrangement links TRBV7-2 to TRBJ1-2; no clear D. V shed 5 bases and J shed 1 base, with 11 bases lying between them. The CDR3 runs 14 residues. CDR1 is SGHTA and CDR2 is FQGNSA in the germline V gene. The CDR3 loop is CASSPSGSNYGYTF. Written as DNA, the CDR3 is TGTGCCAGCAGCCCCTCGGGAAGTAACTATGGCTACACCTTC.

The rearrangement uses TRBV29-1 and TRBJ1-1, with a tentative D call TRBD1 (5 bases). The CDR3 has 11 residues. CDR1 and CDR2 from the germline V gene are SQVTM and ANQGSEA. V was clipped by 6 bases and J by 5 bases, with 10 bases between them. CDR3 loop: CSVGGSTEAFF. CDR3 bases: TGCAGCGTCGGGGGGAGTACTGAAGCTTTCTTT.

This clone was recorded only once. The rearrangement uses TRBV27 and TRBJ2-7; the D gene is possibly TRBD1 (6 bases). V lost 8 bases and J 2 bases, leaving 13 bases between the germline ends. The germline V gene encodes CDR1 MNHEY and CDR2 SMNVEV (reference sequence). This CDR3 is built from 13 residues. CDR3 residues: CASGDQGTYEQYF. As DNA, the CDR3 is TGTGCCAGCGGCGACCAGGGGACCTACGAGCAGTACTTC.

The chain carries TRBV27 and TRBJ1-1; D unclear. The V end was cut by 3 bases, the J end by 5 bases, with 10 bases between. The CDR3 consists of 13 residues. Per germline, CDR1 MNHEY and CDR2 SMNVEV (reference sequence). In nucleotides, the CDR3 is TGTGCCAGCAGTTTGGAACCGGGAACTGAAGCTTTCTTT. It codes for CASSLEPGTEAFF.

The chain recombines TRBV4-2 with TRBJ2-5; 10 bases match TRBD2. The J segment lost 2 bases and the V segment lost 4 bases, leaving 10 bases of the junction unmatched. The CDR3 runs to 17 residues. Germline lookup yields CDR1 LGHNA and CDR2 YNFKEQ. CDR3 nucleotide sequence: TGTGCCAGCAGCCCGAACCCCCCAGCGGGGGGGCAAGAGACCCAGTACTTC. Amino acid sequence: CASSPNPPAGGQETQYF.

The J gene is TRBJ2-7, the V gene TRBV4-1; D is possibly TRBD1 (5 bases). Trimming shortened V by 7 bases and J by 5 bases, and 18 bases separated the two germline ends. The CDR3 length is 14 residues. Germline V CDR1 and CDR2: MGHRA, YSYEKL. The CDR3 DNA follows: TGCGCCAGCACAAGTTTCCAGGGTAGCAACGAGCAGTACTTC. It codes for CASTSFQGSNEQYF.

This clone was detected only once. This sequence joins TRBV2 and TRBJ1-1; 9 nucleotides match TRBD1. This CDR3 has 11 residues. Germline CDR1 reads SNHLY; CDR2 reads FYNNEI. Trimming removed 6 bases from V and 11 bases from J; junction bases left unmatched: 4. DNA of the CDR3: TGTGCCAGCAGGGACAGGGGACGGGCTTTCTTT. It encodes CASRDRGRAFF.